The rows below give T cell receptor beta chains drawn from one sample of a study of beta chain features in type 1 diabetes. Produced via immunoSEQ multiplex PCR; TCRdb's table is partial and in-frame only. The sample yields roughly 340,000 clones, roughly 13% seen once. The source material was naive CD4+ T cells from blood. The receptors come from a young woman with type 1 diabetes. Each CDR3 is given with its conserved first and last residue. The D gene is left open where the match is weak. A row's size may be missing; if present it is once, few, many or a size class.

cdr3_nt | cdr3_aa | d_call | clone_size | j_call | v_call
TGTGCCTGGAAAAGAACAGGGGTGGAGAAAAACATTCAGTACTTC | CAWKRTGVEKNIQYF | TRBD1 | NA | TRBJ2-4 | TRBV30
TGTGCCAGTAGTATTTATACTAGCGGAACCTACAATGAGCAGTTCTTC | CASSIYTSGTYNEQFF | TRBD2 | few | TRBJ2-1 | TRBV19
TGTGCCAGCCGGGGCAGGGGAAATGAAAAACTGTTTTTT | CASRGRGNEKLFF | NA | few | TRBJ1-4 | TRBV2
TGCGCCAGCAGTTATACCGGGACTAGCGGATTCAATGAGCAGTTCTTC | CASSYTGTSGFNEQFF | TRBD2 | few | TRBJ2-1 | TRBV4-3
TGTGCCAGCAGCCGCCTACAGGGCGGGCTAGGAGAGACCCAGTACTTC | CASSRLQGGLGETQYF | NA | NA | TRBJ2-5 | TRBV7-2
TGTGCCAGTAGTATAGAGAGTGGCTATGGCTACACCTTC | CASSIESGYGYTF | NA | NA | TRBJ1-2 | TRBV19
TGTGCCTGGAGTGCCACACGGACTAGCGGGAGGGTGAACGAGCAGTACTTC | CAWSATRTSGRVNEQYF | TRBD2 | NA | TRBJ2-7 | TRBV30
TGTGCCAGCAGCCAAGACCCCACAGTTAACTATGGCTACACCTTC | CASSQDPTVNYGYTF | NA | NA | TRBJ1-2 | TRBV4-2
TGTGCCAGCTTACGGGACAGACCCACCGGGGAGCTGTTTTTT | CASLRDRPTGELFF | NA | NA | TRBJ2-2 | TRBV21-1
TGTGCCTGGAGTGAATCAGGGAAAGGTCTGTTCTTC | CAWSESGKGLFF | NA | few | TRBJ2-1 | TRBV30
TGTGCCAGCAGCGCGACAGGGTTCGGGGCCAACGTCCTGACTTTC | CASSATGFGANVLTF | TRBD1 | NA | TRBJ2-6 | TRBV2
TGTGCCAGTAGTAAAAGACTAGTCAGCACAGATACGCAGTATTTT | CASSKRLVSTDTQYF | NA | NA | TRBJ2-3 | TRBV19
TGTGCCAGTAGTATCCGGGACAGGGGCAGAGATACGCAGTATTTT | CASSIRDRGRDTQYF | TRBD1 | few | TRBJ2-3 | TRBV19
TGTGCCAGCTCACGTCGCCCGGAGGACAATGAGCAGTTCTTC | CASSRRPEDNEQFF | NA | NA | TRBJ2-1 | TRBV18
TGTGCCAGCAGTTTCCGGACTAGCGGGTACAATGAGCAGTTCTTC | CASSFRTSGYNEQFF | TRBD2 | few | TRBJ2-1 | TRBV27
TGTGCCAGCAAAGAGGACAGGGCCTCAGTGGGCTACACCTTC | CASKEDRASVGYTF | TRBD1 | NA | TRBJ1-2 | TRBV2
TGTGCTAGTGGTTGGCTCTGTCACCAACAAGAGACCCAGTACTTC | CASGWLCHQQETQYF | NA | few | TRBJ2-5 | TRBV12-5
TGCGCCAGCAGCCCCGGGCTGGGGACTAGAGCCTACGAGCAGTACTTC | CASSPGLGTRAYEQYF | TRBD2 | few | TRBJ2-7 | TRBV4-1
TGTGCCAGCAGCCCCCCGGGGGCCAACGTCCTGACTTTC | CASSPPGANVLTF | NA | few | TRBJ2-6 | TRBV28
TGTGCCAGCAGTTCCAGATTAGACAGCTCCTACGAGCAGTACTTC | CASSSRLDSSYEQYF | NA | NA | TRBJ2-7 | TRBV27
TGCAGCGTCGCAACAGGGGCGAGGGGCTACACCTTC | CSVATGARGYTF | TRBD1 | few | TRBJ1-2 | TRBV29-1
TGCGCCAGCAGCCCGACAGGGGAAGAGACCCAGTACTTC | CASSPTGEETQYF | TRBD1 | few | TRBJ2-5 | TRBV5-1
TGTGCCAGCAGCACCAGGGTTAACAATGAGCAGTTCTTC | CASSTRVNNEQFF | NA | NA | TRBJ2-1 | TRBV7-2